Each of the 30 T cell receptor beta chains below was sequenced from the same sample in a study of T cells after yellow fever vaccination. TCRdb re-called the 5' RACE reads with MiXCR, one entry per CDR3 protein. The sample has approximately 550,000 distinct CDR3 sequences; roughly 19% are singletons. The starting material was PBMCs, obtained 15 days after the yellow fever booster vaccination. The receptors stem from a man in his thirties or forties who received the YFV17D yellow fever vaccine.

This clonotype has a handful of counts. The chain is built from TRBV4-2 and TRBJ2-7; TRBD2 matches at 7 bases. Germline CDR1 reads LGHNA; CDR2 reads YNFKEQ. The CDR3 sequence is 15 residues long. V lost 1 base, J lost 2 bases, and 5 bases stayed unmatched. CDR3 nucleotide sequence: TGTGCCAGCAGCCAAGTAGCGGGCGAAGCCTACGAGCAGTACTTC. This gives the protein CASSQVAGEAYEQYF.

This clonotype was observed a few times. The chain links TRBV5-1 to TRBJ1-5; 11 bases agree with TRBD1. CDR3 length: 15 residues. Unmatched junction bases numbered 1, after V lost 0 bases and J lost 5 bases. Germline assignment: CDR1 SGHRS and CDR2 YFSETQ. This chain's CDR3 is CASSLGTGGYQPQHF. The CDR3 DNA is TGCGCCAGCAGCTTGGGGACAGGGGGCTATCAGCCCCAGCATTTT. Supplemented by reference TRBV5-1 and TRBJ1-5, the full variable domain reads KAGVTQTPRYLIKTRGQQVTLSCSPISGHRSVSWYQQTPGQGLQFLFEYFSETQRNKGNFPGRFSGRQFSNSRSEMNVSTLELGDSALYLCASSLGTGGYQPQHFGDGTRLSIL.

V usage is TRBV7-2 and J usage is TRBJ2-1; D is unclear. V was shortened by 2 bases and J by 0 bases, with 5 bases between the two germline ends. The CDR3 is made up of 14 amino acids. The germline gives CDR1 SGHTA, CDR2 FQGNSA. CDR3 DNA sequence: TGTGCCAGCAGCTTACCCCACTCCTACAATGAGCAGTTCTTC. Amino acids: CASSLPHSYNEQFF.

This clonotype was seen only a few times. This chain links TRBV7-3 with TRBJ2-6, with TRBD1 as a possible D gene (6 bases). The CDR3 runs to 19 residues. V lost 1 base, J lost 0 bases, and 16 bases lay in between. Germline loops: CDR1 SGHTA, CDR2 FQGTGA. Written as DNA, the CDR3 is TGTGCCAGCAGCTTAAGGATTGGGGGCAGCCACTCTGGGGCCAACGTCCTGACTTTC. Its protein is CASSLRIGGSHSGANVLTF.

This chain uses TRBV29-1 with TRBJ2-5; 7 bases map to TRBD1. The CDR3 totals 13 residues. In germline, CDR1 is SQVTM, CDR2 ANQGSEA. V was pared by 5 bases and J by 2 bases, with 5 bases of the junction left unmatched. The CDR3 DNA follows: TGCAGCGTTAGGGACAGTCCGCAAGAGACCCAGTACTTC. It codes for CSVRDSPQETQYF.

This clonotype was found a few times. This chain uses TRBV25-1 with TRBJ2-7; D not certain. Germline-derived CDR1 and CDR2 are MGHDK and SYGVNS. The V end lost 4 bases, the J end lost 3 bases, and 13 bases lay between the germline ends. The CDR3 has 14 amino acids. Here the CDR3 reads CASSVGPSVYEQYF. Written as DNA, the CDR3 is TGTGCCAGCAGTGTCGGACCTTCCGTCTACGAGCAGTACTTC.

The gene calls are TRBV2 and TRBJ2-1; no firm D call. The CDR3 length is 11 residues. V was pared by 4 bases and J by 7 bases, with 5 bases between. Germline V gives CDR1 SNHLY, CDR2 FYNNEI. The CDR3 DNA sequence: TGTGCCAGCAGTGGGTTAAATGAGCAGTTCTTC. It yields the protein CASSGLNEQFF.

This chain connects TRBV3-1 to TRBJ2-7, with D unclear. CDR3 length equals 12 residues. Germline CDR1 and CDR2: LGHDT and YNNKEL (reference sequence). Trimming cost V 3 bases and J 3 bases, with 6 bases left between them. For the CDR3, the DNA is TGTGCCAGCAGCCATTTGGACTACGAGCAGTACTTC. This codes for CASSHLDYEQYF.

The rearrangement joins TRBV6-1 to TRBJ1-2, with D possibly TRBD1 on 5 matching bases. The CDR3 is 14 amino acids. V dropped 6 bases and J dropped 0 bases, with 11 bases sitting between them. Germline lookup yields CDR1 MNHNS and CDR2 SASEGT. The DNA of the CDR3 is TGTGCCAGCAGGCGGGACGGCACTAACTATGGCTACACCTTC. Translated: CASRRDGTNYGYTF.

This clonotype was seen a handful of times. This chain links TRBV20-1 with TRBJ2-7, with TRBD2 matching over 9 bases. This CDR3 has 14 residues. With V trimmed by 6 bases and J by 0 bases, 6 bases remained unmatched. CDR1 is DFQATT, CDR2 SNEGSKA, per germline (reference sequence). The CDR3 reads CSAPTSGPSYEQYF. As DNA, the CDR3 is TGCAGTGCCCCGACTAGCGGCCCCTCCTACGAGCAGTACTTC.

This clonotype was counted a few times. The genes are TRBV14 and TRBJ2-3; 8 nucleotides line up with TRBD2. V shed 4 bases and J 1 base; nucleotides not matched to a gene: 7. Germline lookup yields CDR1 SGHDN and CDR2 FVKESK. The CDR3 spans 16 residues. DNA of the CDR3: TGTGCCAGCAGCCCAGAACTAGCGGCTCGCACAGATACGCAGTATTTT. Protein product: CASSPELAARTDTQYF.

In DNA, the CDR3 is TGTGCCAGCTCACCATTCAAACCGGGACAGGGGTCCGGGACTAGCGGATACGAGCAGTACTTC. It translates to CASSPFKPGQGSGTSGYEQYF. V and J are TRBV18 and TRBJ2-7; a possible D gene is TRBD2 (11 bases). This CDR3 comprises 21 residues. The V gene's germline CDR1 is KGHSH and CDR2 LQKENI. V was clipped by 2 bases and J by 4 bases, with 33 bases between them.

V gene TRBV20-1 combines with J gene TRBJ2-5; tentatively, D is TRBD2 (5 bases). This CDR3 contains 13 residues. V lost 6 bases to trimming and J lost 0 bases, with 11 bases between them. Germline loops: CDR1 DFQATT, CDR2 SNEGSKA (reference sequence). DNA of the CDR3: TGCAGTGCCGCCGGGGAGTACCAAGAGACCCAGTACTTC. It codes for CSAAGEYQETQYF.

This clonotype was found a few times. V gene TRBV3-1 combines with J gene TRBJ2-2; D remains unclear. Looked up from germline, CDR1 is LGHDT and CDR2 is YNNKEL (reference sequence). The CDR3 spans 15 residues. V shed 0 bases and J shed 6 bases, with 11 bases lying between them. The CDR3 region is CASSQDRTYAGELFF. CDR3 nucleotide sequence: TGTGCCAGCAGCCAAGATCGGACGTACGCCGGGGAGCTGTTTTTT.

V and J are TRBV20-1 and TRBJ2-3; 7 bases match TRBD2. Germline V gene lookup returns CDR1 DFQATT and CDR2 SNEGSKA (reference sequence). Trimming took 0 bases from V and 1 from J; bases not matched to a gene: 7. The CDR3 runs 16 residues. CDR3 loop: CSARDVGGSRTDTQYF. As DNA, the CDR3 is TGCAGTGCTAGAGATGTAGGCGGGAGTCGCACAGATACGCAGTATTTT.

The V gene is TRBV6-2 or TRBV6-3, the J gene TRBJ2-1; tentatively, D is TRBD1 or TRBD2 (5 bases each). From germline, CDR1 is MNHEY and CDR2 SVGEGT. Trimming cost V 1 base and J 12 bases, with 10 bases left between them. The CDR3 is made up of 12 amino acids. In DNA form, the CDR3 reads TGTGCCAGCAGTTACTTTGGGGACGGGCAGTTCTTC. Its protein is CASSYFGDGQFF.

This chain joins TRBV7-8 and TRBJ1-1, with D hard to call. Trimming cost V 1 base and J 8 bases, with 14 bases left between them. The CDR3 covers 14 residues. In germline, CDR1 is SGHVS, CDR2 FQNEAQ. The CDR3 protein is CASSLEGSPPEAFF. The DNA for the CDR3 is TGTGCCAGCAGCTTAGAAGGCAGCCCACCAGAAGCTTTCTTT.

The chain carries TRBV2 and TRBJ2-3; 11 bases are shared with TRBD1. The CDR3 spans 14 residues. V trimming: 6 bases; J trimming: 5 bases; junction bases outside the gene matches: 4. Looked up from germline, CDR1 is SNHLY and CDR2 is FYNNEI. The CDR3 loop is CASSGQGAGDTQYF. DNA of the CDR3: TGTGCCAGCAGCGGACAGGGGGCCGGAGATACGCAGTATTTT.

V usage is TRBV12-3 or TRBV12-4 and J usage is TRBJ1-4, with D tentatively TRBD1 (5 bases). V was shortened by 0 bases and J by 8 bases, with 10 bases between the two germline ends. This CDR3 has 14 amino acids. The CDR3 DNA sequence: TGTGCCAGCAGTTTAGCGGGGCCGGTGGAAAAACTGTTTTTT. Its protein product is CASSLAGPVEKLFF.

V gene TRBV7-9 combines with J gene TRBJ2-1; TRBD2 matches 7 bases. CDR3 length: 14 amino acids. The V gene end was trimmed by 6 bases and the J gene end by 3 bases; junction bases not matched to a gene: 5. CDR1 SEHNR and CDR2 FQNEAQ come from the germline V gene (reference sequence). In DNA form, the CDR3 reads TGTGCCAGCAGTCTCCTAGCGGTCTACAATGAGCAGTTCTTC. This encodes CASSLLAVYNEQFF.

The chain recombines TRBV20-1 with TRBJ2-1; the D gene is possibly TRBD2 (5 bases). Germline CDR1 DFQATT, CDR2 SNEGSKA (reference sequence). This CDR3 region has 16 residues. The V gene lost 6 bases and the J gene lost 0 bases, with 18 bases spanning the gap. The CDR3 nucleotides read TGCAGTGCCCCCTCTTTAGCGCACAGCTCCTACAATGAGCAGTTCTTC. Translated, it gives CSAPSLAHSSYNEQFF.

This clonotype turned up a few times. The J gene is TRBJ2-2, the V gene TRBV5-1, with D unclear. The CDR3 covers 15 residues. V gave up 6 bases and J gave up 6 bases, with 18 bases separating them. Germline V gives CDR1 SGHRS, CDR2 YFSETQ. The CDR3 DNA is TGCGCCAGCACCCTGGAGTCCGACTGGGCCGGGGAGCTGTTTTTT. This encodes CASTLESDWAGELFF.

The chain couples TRBV12-3 or TRBV12-4 to TRBJ2-5; TRBD2 matches at 8 bases. V lost 4 bases and J lost 2; bases outside the gene matches: 6. This CDR3 region has 15 residues. DNA for the CDR3: TGTGCCAGCAGTTGGACTAGCCCTCCTCAAGAGACCCAGTACTTC. It specifies CASSWTSPPQETQYF.

This chain connects TRBV7-6 to TRBJ2-2; D is unresolved. Per germline, CDR1 SGHVS and CDR2 FNYEAQ. The V end lost 1 base, the J end lost 4 bases, and 7 bases lay between the germline ends. The CDR3 is made up of 14 amino acids. The CDR3 here is CASSLEVLTGELFF. CDR3 in DNA: TGTGCCAGCAGCTTAGAAGTCCTCACCGGGGAGCTGTTTTTT.

The chain employs TRBV7-2 and TRBJ2-7, with 7 bases aligning to TRBD2. After removal of 6 bases from V and 8 bases from J, the junction contained 4 bases not matched to a gene. Germline V CDR1 and CDR2: SGHTA, FQGNSA. This CDR3 has 11 residues. The CDR3 sequence: CASRREGQQYF. The CDR3 DNA reads TGTGCCAGCAGGAGGGAGGGGCAGCAGTACTTC.

This clonotype has only one observation. CDR3 bases: TGTGCCAGCACCACAGGGTTGGGAAACAATGAGCAGTTCTTC. It is translated as CASTTGLGNNEQFF. The rearrangement joins TRBV12-3 or TRBV12-4 to TRBJ2-1; tentative D call: TRBD1 (6 bases). The CDR3 totals 14 residues. Between the trimmed V and J ends, which lost 7 bases and 5 bases, there was a span of 15 bases.

In this sample, this clonotype turned up a few times. The CDR3 DNA follows: TGCAGTGCTAGAGATCGGGAGAGGGAGCAGTACTTC. It is translated as CSARDREREQYF. The chain uses TRBV20-1 and TRBJ2-7; the D gene is possibly TRBD2 (6 bases). The CDR3 has 12 amino acids. Trimming removed 0 bases at V and 7 bases at J, with 10 bases between. Germline V gene data show CDR1 as DFQATT and CDR2 as SNEGSKA (reference sequence).

This clonotype was found many times. The V gene is TRBV11-2, the J gene TRBJ2-1; TRBD1 or TRBD2 may be the D gene (5 bases each). Deletions cut 5 bases from V and 0 bases from J, with 11 bases between. The CDR3 totals 15 residues. CDR1 is SGHAT and CDR2 is FQNNGV in the germline V gene. CDR3 amino acids: CASSMTEGSYNEQFF. The CDR3 DNA sequence: TGTGCCAGCAGCATGACAGAGGGCTCCTACAATGAGCAGTTCTTC.

The chain couples TRBV15 to TRBJ2-7; the D is unclear. The CDR3 length is 15 residues. Trimming left V 1 base short and J 4 bases short, with 14 bases between. The germline gives CDR1 LNHNV, CDR2 YYDKDF (reference sequence). The CDR3 DNA sequence: TGTGCCACCAGCAGAGCCCCCGGAGAGGCTTACGAGCAGTACTTC. Amino acid sequence: CATSRAPGEAYEQYF.

This chain uses TRBV5-1 with TRBJ2-5; TRBD1 matches 10 bases. Germline CDR1 SGHRS, CDR2 YFSETQ. With 2 bases clipped from V and 2 bases from J, the junction kept 9 bases outside the gene matches. This CDR3 spans 17 amino acids. The chain's CDR3 is CASSFPPRTGGQETQYF. CDR3 nucleotide sequence: TGCGCCAGCAGCTTCCCGCCTCGGACAGGGGGACAAGAGACCCAGTACTTC.